This entry describes one TCR beta chain. The antigen is not known. The PCR had 60 Vbeta and 13 Jbeta primers. Clones were read by immunoSEQ multiplex PCR, and TCRdb kept only the in-frame ones, dropping some. The sample gives 150,000 to 200,000 clones, around 80% of which show up once; around 15% is in the top ten. The data belong to a study of cytomegalovirus exposure and HLA in healthy donors. Germline lookup yields CDR1 LGHNA and CDR2 YSLEER. The CDR3 is 17 residues long. Trimming removed 0 bases at V and 2 bases at J, with 16 bases between. Study conclusions and caveats: Researchers had no immune exposure information except CMV serostatus available. On later analysis, the bulk of CMV-associated TCR beta chains appeared to be HLA-restricted. Investigators reported under 200 TCR beta chains as tied to cytomegalovirus.

The receptor comes from a middle-aged woman in good health and CMV-seronegative. The specimen was PBMCs. The J gene is TRBJ1-2, the V gene TRBV4-3; tentatively, D is TRBD1 (5 bases). CDR3 nucleotide sequence: TGCGCCAGCAGCCAAGATCCTCCGGCAGGGAGGAACTATGGCTACACCTTC. Protein: CASSQDPPAGRNYGYTF.